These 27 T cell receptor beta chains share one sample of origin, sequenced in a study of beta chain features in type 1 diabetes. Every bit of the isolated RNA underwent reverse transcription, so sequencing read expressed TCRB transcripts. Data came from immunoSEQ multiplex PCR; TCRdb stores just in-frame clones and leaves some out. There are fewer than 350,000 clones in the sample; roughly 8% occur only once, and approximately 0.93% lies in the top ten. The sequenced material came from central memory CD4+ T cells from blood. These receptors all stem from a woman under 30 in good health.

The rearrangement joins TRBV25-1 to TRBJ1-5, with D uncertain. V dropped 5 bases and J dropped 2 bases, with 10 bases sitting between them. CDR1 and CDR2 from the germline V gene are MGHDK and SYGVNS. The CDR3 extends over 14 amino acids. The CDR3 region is CASSSTQGNQPQHF. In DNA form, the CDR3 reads TGTGCCAGCAGTAGCACCCAGGGCAATCAGCCCCAGCATTTT.

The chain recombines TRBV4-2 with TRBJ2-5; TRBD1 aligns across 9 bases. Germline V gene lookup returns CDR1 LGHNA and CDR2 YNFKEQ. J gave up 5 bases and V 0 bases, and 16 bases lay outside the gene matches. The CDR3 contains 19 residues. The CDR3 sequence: CASSQDPIYRDRVSETQYF. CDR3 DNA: TGTGCCAGCAGCCAAGACCCTATATACCGGGACAGGGTTAGTGAGACCCAGTACTTC.

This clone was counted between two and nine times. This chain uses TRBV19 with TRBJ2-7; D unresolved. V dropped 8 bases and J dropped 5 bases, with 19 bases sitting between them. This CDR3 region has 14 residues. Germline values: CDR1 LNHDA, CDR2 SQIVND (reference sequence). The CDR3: CASQNRALSHEQYF. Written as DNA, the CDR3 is TGTGCCAGTCAGAACCGGGCCCTTTCCCACGAGCAGTACTTC.

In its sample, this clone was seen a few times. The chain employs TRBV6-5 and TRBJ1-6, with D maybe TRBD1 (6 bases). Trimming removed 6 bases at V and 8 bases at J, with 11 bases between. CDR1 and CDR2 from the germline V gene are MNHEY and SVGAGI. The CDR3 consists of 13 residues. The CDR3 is CASSHREDSPLHF. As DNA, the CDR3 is TGTGCCAGCAGCCACAGGGAGGATTCACCCCTCCACTTT.

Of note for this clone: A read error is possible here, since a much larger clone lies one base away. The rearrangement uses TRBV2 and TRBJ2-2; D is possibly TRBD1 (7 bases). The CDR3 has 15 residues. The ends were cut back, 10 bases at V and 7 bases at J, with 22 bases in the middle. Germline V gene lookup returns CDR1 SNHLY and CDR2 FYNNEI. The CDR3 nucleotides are TGTGCCACCTCCGGGACTCGTCAGGGGGGCGGGGAGCTGTTTTTT. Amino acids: CATSGTRQGGGELFF.

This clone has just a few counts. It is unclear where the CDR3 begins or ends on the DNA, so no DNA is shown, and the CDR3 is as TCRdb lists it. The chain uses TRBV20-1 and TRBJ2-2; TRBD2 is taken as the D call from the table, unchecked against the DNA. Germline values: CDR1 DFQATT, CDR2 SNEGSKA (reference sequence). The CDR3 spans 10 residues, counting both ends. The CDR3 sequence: CSASPGSCFF.

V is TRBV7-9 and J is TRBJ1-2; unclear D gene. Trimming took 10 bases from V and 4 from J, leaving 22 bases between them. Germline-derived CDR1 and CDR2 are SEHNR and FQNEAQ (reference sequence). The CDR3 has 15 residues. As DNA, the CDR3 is TGTGCCAACATCCCCGTGGAAGTTGCAATCTATGGCTACACCTTC. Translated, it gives CANIPVEVAIYGYTF.

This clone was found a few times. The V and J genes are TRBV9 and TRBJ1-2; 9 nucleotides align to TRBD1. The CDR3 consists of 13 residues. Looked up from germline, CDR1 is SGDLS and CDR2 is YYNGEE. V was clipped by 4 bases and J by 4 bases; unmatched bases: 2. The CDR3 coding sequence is TGTGCCAGCAGCCCACAGGGGGCCTATGGCTACACCTTC. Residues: CASSPQGAYGYTF. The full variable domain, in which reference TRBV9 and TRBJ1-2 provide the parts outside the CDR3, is DSGVTQTPKHLITATGQRVTLRCSPRSGDLSVYWYQQSLDQGLQFLIQYYNGEERAKGNILERFSAQQFPDLHSELNLSSLELGDSALYFCASSPQGAYGYTFGSGTRLTVV.

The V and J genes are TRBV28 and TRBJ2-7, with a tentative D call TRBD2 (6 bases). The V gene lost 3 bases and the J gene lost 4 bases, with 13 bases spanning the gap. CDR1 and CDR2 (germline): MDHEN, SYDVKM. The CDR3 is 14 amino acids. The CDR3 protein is CASSFGGEEYEQYV. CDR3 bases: TGTGCCAGCAGTTTCGGCGGGGAGGAATACGAGCAGTACGTC.

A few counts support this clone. CDR3 protein: CASSPMRDSEAFF. In DNA form, the CDR3 reads TGTGCCAGCTCACCTATGCGGGACTCTGAAGCTTTCTTT. The chain is built from TRBV18 and TRBJ1-1, with a possible D match to TRBD1 (5 bases). The V end lost 3 bases, the J end lost 6 bases, and 11 bases lay between the germline ends. The CDR3 contains 13 residues. The germline V gene has CDR1 KGHSH and CDR2 LQKENI.

CDR3 sequence: CASSSMDNYGYTF. In nucleotides, the CDR3 is TGTGCCAGCAGTTCCATGGATAACTATGGCTACACCTTC. The rearrangement joins TRBV28 to TRBJ1-2; no clear D. The V gene's germline CDR1 is MDHEN and CDR2 SYDVKM. This CDR3 has 13 amino acids. V lost 4 bases and J lost 1, with 7 bases in between.

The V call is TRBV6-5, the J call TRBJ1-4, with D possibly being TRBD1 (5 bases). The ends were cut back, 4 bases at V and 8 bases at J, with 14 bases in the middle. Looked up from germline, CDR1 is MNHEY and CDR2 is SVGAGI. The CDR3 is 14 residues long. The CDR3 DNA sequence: TGTGCCAGCAGTTGGGGCGGCCTTCCGGAAAAACTGTTTTTT. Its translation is CASSWGGLPEKLFF.

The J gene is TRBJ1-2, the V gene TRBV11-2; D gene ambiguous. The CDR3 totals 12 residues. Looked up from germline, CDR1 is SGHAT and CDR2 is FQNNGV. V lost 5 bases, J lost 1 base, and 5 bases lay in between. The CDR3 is CASSELNYGYTF. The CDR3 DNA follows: TGTGCCAGCAGCGAACTTAACTATGGCTACACCTTC.

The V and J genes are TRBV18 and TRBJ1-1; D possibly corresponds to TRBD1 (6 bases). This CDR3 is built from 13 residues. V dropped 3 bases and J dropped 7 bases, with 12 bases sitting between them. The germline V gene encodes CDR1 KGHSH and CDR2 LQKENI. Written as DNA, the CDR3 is TGTGCCAGCTCACCGAAACAGGGATTTGAAGCTTTCTTT. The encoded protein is CASSPKQGFEAFF.

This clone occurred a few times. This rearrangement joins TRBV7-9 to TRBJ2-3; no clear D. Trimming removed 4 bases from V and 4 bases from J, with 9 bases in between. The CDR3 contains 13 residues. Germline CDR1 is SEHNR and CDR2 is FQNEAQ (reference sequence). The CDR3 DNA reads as TGTGCCAGCAGCTGGAGTAGCCCAGATACGCAGTATTTT. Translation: CASSWSSPDTQYF.

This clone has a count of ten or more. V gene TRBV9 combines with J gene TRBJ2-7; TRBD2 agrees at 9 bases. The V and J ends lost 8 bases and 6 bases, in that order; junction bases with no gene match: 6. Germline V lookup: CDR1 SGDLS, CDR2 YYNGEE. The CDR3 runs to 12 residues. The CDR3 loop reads CASGGLAREQYF. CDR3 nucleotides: TGTGCCAGTGGGGGACTAGCACGCGAGCAGTACTTC.

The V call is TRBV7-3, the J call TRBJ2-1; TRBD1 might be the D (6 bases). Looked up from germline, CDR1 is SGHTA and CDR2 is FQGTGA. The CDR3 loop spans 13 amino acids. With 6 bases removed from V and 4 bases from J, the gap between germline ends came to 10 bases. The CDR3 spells CASSVGAYNEQFF. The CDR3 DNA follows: TGTGCCAGCAGTGTGGGGGCATACAATGAGCAGTTCTTC.

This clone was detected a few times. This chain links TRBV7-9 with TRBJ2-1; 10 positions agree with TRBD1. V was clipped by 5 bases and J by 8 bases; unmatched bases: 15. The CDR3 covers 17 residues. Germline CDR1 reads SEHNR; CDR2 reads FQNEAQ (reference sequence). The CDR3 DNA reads TGTGCCAGCAGCCGAAGACTTGGGACAGGGGCTGTGGATGAGCAGTTCTTC. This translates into CASSRRLGTGAVDEQFF.

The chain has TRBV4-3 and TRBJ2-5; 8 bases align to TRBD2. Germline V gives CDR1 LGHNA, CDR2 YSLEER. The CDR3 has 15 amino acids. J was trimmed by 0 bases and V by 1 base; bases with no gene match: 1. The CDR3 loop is CASSQVAGNQETQYF. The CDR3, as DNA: TGCGCCAGCAGCCAAGTAGCGGGGAACCAAGAGACCCAGTACTTC.

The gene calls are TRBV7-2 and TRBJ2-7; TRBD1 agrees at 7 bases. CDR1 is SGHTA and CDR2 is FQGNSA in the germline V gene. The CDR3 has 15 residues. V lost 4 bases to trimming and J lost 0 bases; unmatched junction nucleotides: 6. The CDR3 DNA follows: TGTGCCAGCAGCTCGCCGGGACAGCTCTCCTACGAGCAGTACTTC. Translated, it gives CASSSPGQLSYEQYF.

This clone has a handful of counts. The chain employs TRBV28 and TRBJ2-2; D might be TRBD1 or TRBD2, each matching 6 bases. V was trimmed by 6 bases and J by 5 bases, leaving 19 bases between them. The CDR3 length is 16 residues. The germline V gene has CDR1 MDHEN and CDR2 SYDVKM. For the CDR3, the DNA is TGTGCCAGCAGCTCCCTACGGGGGCGAGGTACCGGGGAGCTGTTTTTT. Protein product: CASSSLRGRGTGELFF.

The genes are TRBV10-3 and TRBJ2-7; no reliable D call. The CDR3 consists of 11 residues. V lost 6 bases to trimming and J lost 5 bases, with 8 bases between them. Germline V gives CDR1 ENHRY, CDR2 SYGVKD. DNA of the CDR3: TGTGCCATCAGAGTGGGGAACGAGCAGTACTTC. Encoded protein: CAIRVGNEQYF.

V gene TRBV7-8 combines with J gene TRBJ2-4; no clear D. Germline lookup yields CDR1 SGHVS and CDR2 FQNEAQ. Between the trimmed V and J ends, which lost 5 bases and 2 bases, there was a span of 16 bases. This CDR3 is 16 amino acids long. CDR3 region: CASSKRQKESKNIQYF. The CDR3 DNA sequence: TGTGCCAGCAGCAAACGACAAAAAGAATCCAAAAACATTCAGTACTTC.

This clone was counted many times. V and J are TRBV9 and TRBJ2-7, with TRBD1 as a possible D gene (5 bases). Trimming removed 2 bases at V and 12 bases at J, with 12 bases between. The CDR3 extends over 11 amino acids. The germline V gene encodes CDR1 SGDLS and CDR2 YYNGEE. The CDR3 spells CASSVRTDTYF. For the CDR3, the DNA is TGTGCCAGCAGCGTCAGGACGGACACGTACTTC.

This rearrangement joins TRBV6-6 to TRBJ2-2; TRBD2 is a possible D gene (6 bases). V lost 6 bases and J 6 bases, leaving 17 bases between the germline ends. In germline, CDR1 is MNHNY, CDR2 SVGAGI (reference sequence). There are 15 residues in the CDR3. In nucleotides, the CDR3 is TGTGCCAGCAGAGACTCGGGACTTGGGGCCGGGGAGCTGTTTTTT. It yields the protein CASRDSGLGAGELFF.

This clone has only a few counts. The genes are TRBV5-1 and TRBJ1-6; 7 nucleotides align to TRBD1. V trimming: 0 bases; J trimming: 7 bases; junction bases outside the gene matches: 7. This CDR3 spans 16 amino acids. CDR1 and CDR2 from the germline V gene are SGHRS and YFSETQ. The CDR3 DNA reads TGCGCCAGCAGCTTGGATCTAGGGACAGCAAATTCACCCCTCCACTTT. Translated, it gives CASSLDLGTANSPLHF. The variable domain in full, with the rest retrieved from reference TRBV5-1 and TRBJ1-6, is KAGVTQTPRYLIKTRGQQVTLSCSPISGHRSVSWYQQTPGQGLQFLFEYFSETQRNKGNFPGRFSGRQFSNSRSEMNVSTLELGDSALYLCASSLDLGTANSPLHFGNGTRLTVT.

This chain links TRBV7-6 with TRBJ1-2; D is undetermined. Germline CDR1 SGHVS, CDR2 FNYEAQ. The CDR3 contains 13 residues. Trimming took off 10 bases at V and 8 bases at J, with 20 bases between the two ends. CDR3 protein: CAIVILGNRGYTF. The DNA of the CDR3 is TGTGCCATCGTAATCCTCGGGAATCGAGGCTACACCTTC.